This T cell receptor (beta chain) was captured by sequencing in a study of CD8 T cells in Susac syndrome. Sequencing of TCR beta was carried out in blood CD8+ and CD4+ T cells. Isolation of CD8+ and CD4+ T cells was performed negatively, whereas enrichment of TEMRA cells was done by FACS. Reverse transcription used about 0.45 to 1 ug RNA and random hexamers. The method of amplification for TCR beta CDR3 was immunoSEQ multiplex PCR, covering 54 Vbeta and 13 Jbeta. TCRdb re-derived calls from the immunoSEQ multiplex PCR reads in MiXCR, one entry per CDR3 protein. The profile covers roughly 130,000 distinct CDR3 sequences, with roughly 96% appearing a single time and over 0.095% taken by the ten largest. This clonotype was picked up one time. The clonotype was recovered from a human donor with multiple sclerosis. The material sequenced was CD4+ T cells from PBMCs.

The CDR3 nucleotides are TGTGCCAGCAGAAGACAGGGGCGGGGCACAGGGCAGTTCTTC. As protein: CASRRQGRGTGQFF. The chain employs TRBV6-2 or TRBV6-3 and TRBJ2-1, with 8 positions matching TRBD1. The CDR3 spans 14 residues. Germline-derived CDR1 and CDR2 are MNHEY and SVGEGT. J lost 12 bases, V lost 6 bases, and 13 bases had no gene match.